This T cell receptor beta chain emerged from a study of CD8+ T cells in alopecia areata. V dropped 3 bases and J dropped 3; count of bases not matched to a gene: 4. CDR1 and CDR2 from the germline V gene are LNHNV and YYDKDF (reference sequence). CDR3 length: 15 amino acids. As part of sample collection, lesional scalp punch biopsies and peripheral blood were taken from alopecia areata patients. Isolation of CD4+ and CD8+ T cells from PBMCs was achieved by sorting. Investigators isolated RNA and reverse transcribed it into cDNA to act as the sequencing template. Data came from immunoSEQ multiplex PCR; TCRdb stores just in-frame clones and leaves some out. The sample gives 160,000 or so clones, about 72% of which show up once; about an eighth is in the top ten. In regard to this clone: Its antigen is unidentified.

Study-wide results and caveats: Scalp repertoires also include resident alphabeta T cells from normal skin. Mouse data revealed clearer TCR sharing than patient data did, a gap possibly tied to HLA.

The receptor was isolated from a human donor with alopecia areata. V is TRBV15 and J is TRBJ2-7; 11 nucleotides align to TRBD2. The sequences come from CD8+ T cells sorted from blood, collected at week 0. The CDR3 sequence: CATSSTSGGIYEQYF. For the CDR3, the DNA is TGTGCCACCAGCAGCACTAGCGGGGGAATCTACGAGCAGTACTTC.